These 17 T cell receptor beta chains originate from one sample sequenced in a study of spatial heterogeneity in lung cancer (dated by TCRdb to about 2019). These receptors are not linked to any known antigen. Paper-wide results and their limitations: The number of expanded intratumoral alpha and beta TCRs correlated with the tumor nonsynonymous mutation count.

The time point label of this sample denotes: sample taken at primary tumor resection. The method behind the library was 5' RACE. Sequencing used a NextSeq 500. TCRdb trimmed public reads at Q25 via fastp, called clones via MiXCR and kept in-frame beta chains. Every distinct CDR3 protein forms one entry, paired with its most common genes and DNA. The sample yields a few thousand distinct CDR3 sequences; approximately 49% were counted once. Around 60% of the sample is in the top ten clones. This material consisted of lung tumor tissue, taken at surgery. Source of these receptors: a male donor with early-stage non-small cell lung cancer.

By proportion, this clonotype is medium-sized (0.01 to 0.1%). This beta chain lies outside the target of a library built for alpha chains; its clone size means little. This chain joins TRBV12-3 or TRBV12-4 and TRBJ1-1, with D possibly being TRBD1 (6 bases). Trimming removed 7 bases from V and 0 bases from J, with 15 bases in between. The length of the CDR3 is 15 residues. The chain's CDR3 is CASNFPGEMNTEAFF. The CDR3 DNA reads as TGTGCCAGCAATTTTCCAGGGGAAATGAACACTGAAGCTTTCTTT.

For this clonotype: This beta chain appears as a stray read in a library generated for alpha chains; its size is not informative. The chain uses TRBV24-1 and TRBJ2-3; D remains ambiguous. Trimming took off 7 bases at V and 3 bases at J, with 10 bases between the two ends. This CDR3 has 13 amino acids. Germline V gene sequence: CDR1 KGHDR, CDR2 SFDVKD. In DNA, the CDR3 is TGTGCCACCAGGGGGTTTCAAACAGATACGCAGTATTTT. It encodes CATRGFQTDTQYF.

Worth noting for this clonotype: Being off target in a library aimed at alpha chains, this beta chain has a size of little meaning. This sequence joins TRBV4-1 and TRBJ2-1, with 12 bases that match TRBD2. From germline, CDR1 is MGHRA and CDR2 YSYEKL. The J segment lost 0 bases and the V segment lost 6 bases, leaving 3 bases of the junction unmatched. The CDR3 sequence is 16 residues long. In DNA, the CDR3 is TGCGCCAGCAGAAAGACTAGCGGGAGCTCCTACAATGAGCAGTTCTTC. Residues: CASRKTSGSSYNEQFF.

This clonotype was counted only a few times. Since it is a stray read in a library aimed at alpha chains, this beta chain has a size that is not meaningful. The genes are TRBV12-3 or TRBV12-4 and TRBJ1-1, with 7 bases that match TRBD1. The CDR3 is 13 amino acids. Germline trimming cut 6 bases from V and 4 bases from J; bases unmatched to any gene: 5. The CDR3, as DNA: TGTGCCAGCAGAAATACAGGGGCCACTGAAGCTTTCTTT. Translation gives CASRNTGATEAFF.

In this sample, this clonotype turned up a few times. Because the library targeted alpha chains, this beta chain is an off-target read whose size means little. This chain connects TRBV2 to TRBJ2-5; tentatively, D is TRBD1 (6 bases). V lost 6 bases and J 2 bases, leaving 16 bases between the germline ends. Germline V lookup: CDR1 SNHLY, CDR2 FYNNEI. CDR3 length: 15 residues. In DNA, the CDR3 is TGTGCCAGCAGGGGAGAAACAGGGACACAAGAGACCCAGTACTTC. Protein sequence: CASRGETGTQETQYF.

This clonotype has at least ten counts. This beta chain is an off-target read within a library intended for alpha chains, so its frequency means little. This chain connects TRBV7-9 to TRBJ2-6; 13 bases fit TRBD2. With 5 bases clipped from V and 1 base from J, the junction kept 2 bases outside the gene matches. CDR3 length equals 17 residues. Germline lookup yields CDR1 SEHNR and CDR2 FQNEAQ (reference sequence). The CDR3 loop reads CASSRTSGSSGANVLTF. The CDR3 region has the DNA TGTGCCAGCAGCCGGACTAGCGGGAGTTCTGGGGCCAACGTCCTGACTTTC.

There are a few counts of this clonotype. Found in a library prepared for alpha chains, this beta chain is an off-target read, and its abundance has little meaning. V is TRBV29-1 and J is TRBJ2-7; D may be TRBD1 or TRBD2 (5 bases each). The germline V gene has CDR1 SQVTM and CDR2 ANQGSEA. V lost 7 bases, J lost 4 bases, and 11 bases lay in between. This CDR3 is built from 11 residues. The CDR3 sequence: CSAKWGYEQYF. Written as DNA, the CDR3 is TGCAGCGCCAAATGGGGGTACGAGCAGTACTTC.

This clonotype was seen a few times. This beta chain represents an off-target read in a library built for alpha chains; its size is of limited meaning. V and J are TRBV5-1 and TRBJ2-2; 9 bases agree with TRBD1. The CDR3 runs to 14 residues. From germline, CDR1 is SGHRS and CDR2 YFSETQ. Trimming cost V 3 bases and J 7 bases; bases outside gene matches: 4. The DNA of the CDR3 is TGCGCCAGCAGCTGGGGACAGGGAAACGGGGAGCTGTTTTTT. It yields the protein CASSWGQGNGELFF.

This clonotype was detected once. Being off target in a library aimed at alpha chains, this beta chain has a size of little meaning. This rearrangement joins TRBV19 to TRBJ2-5; D is perhaps TRBD1 (5 bases). Trimming left V 3 bases short and J 3 bases short, with 11 bases between. Germline values: CDR1 LNHDA, CDR2 SQIVND (reference sequence). This CDR3 has 14 residues. The CDR3 DNA sequence: TGTGCCAGTAGTATTCGCTCCAGGGAAGAGACCCAGTACTTC. Translation gives CASSIRSREETQYF.

This clonotype qualifies as medium-sized. A library prepared for alpha chains yielded this beta chain as an off-target read; its size is of little meaning. The J gene is TRBJ2-1, the V gene TRBV11-2; 9 positions agree with TRBD2. The CDR3 length is 17 residues. The ends lost 0 bases at V and 4 bases at J; junction bases unmatched: 7. The germline CDR1 and CDR2 sequences are SGHAT and FQNNGV. The CDR3 bases are TGTGCCAGCAGCTTAGATCTCGGGCTAGCGGGATACAATGAGCAGTTCTTC. This translates into CASSLDLGLAGYNEQFF. The full variable domain, rest sourced from reference TRBV11-2 and TRBJ2-1, is EAGVAQSPRYKIIEKRQSVAFWCNPISGHATLYWYQQILGQGPKLLIQFQNNGVVDDSQLPKDRFSAERLKGVDSTLKIQPAKLEDSAVYLCASSLDLGLAGYNEQFFGPGTRLTVL.

Points on this clonotype: This beta chain came through as a stray read in a library set up for alpha chains, and its size says little. The V call is TRBV7-8, the J call TRBJ2-1; D perhaps matches TRBD2 (6 bases). Germline V gene data show CDR1 as SGHVS and CDR2 as FQNEAQ. CDR3 size: 15 residues. V gave up 2 bases and J gave up 6 bases, with 14 bases separating them. This CDR3 is CASSLTGGMGNEQFF. The DNA for the CDR3 is TGTGCCAGCAGCTTAACCGGCGGGATGGGCAATGAGCAGTTCTTC.

This clonotype was seen a few times. This beta chain is a stray read from a library made for alpha chains; its abundance is not meaningful. This chain uses TRBV18 with TRBJ2-1, with D maybe TRBD2 (5 bases). This CDR3 is built from 13 residues. Looked up from germline, CDR1 is KGHSH and CDR2 is LQKENI. Trimming shortened V by 9 bases and J by 5 bases, and 14 bases separated the two germline ends. The chain's CDR3 is CASKPGSNNEQFF. The CDR3 DNA is TGTGCCAGTAAGCCGGGGAGTAACAATGAGCAGTTCTTC.

This clonotype rates as medium-sized. The library was prepared for alpha chains; this beta chain is a stray read, so its frequency means little. The chain employs TRBV5-1 and TRBJ2-5; 11 nucleotides align to TRBD2. Germline V CDR1 and CDR2: SGHRS, YFSETQ. V shed 3 bases, J shed 3 bases, and the junction held 4 bases outside the gene matches. This CDR3 has 15 amino acids. The CDR3 region is CASSSMGLAEETQYF. The CDR3 DNA is TGCGCCAGCAGCTCGATGGGACTAGCGGAAGAGACCCAGTACTTC. Together with reference TRBV5-1 and TRBJ2-5, the CDR3 gives the full variable domain: KAGVTQTPRYLIKTRGQQVTLSCSPISGHRSVSWYQQTPGQGLQFLFEYFSETQRNKGNFPGRFSGRQFSNSRSEMNVSTLELGDSALYLCASSSMGLAEETQYFGPGTRLLVL.

About this clonotype itself: Being off target in a library aimed at alpha chains, this beta chain has a size of little meaning. J is TRBJ2-5 and V is TRBV12-3 or TRBV12-4, with D possibly being TRBD2 (5 bases). V lost 2 bases to trimming and J lost 3 bases, with 10 bases between them. The CDR3 has 14 residues. The CDR3 DNA follows: TGTGCCAGCAGTTTACCAGCGGCCAAAGAGACCCAGTACTTC. This encodes CASSLPAAKETQYF.

This clonotype is labeled as medium-sized. Found in a library prepared for alpha chains, this beta chain is an off-target read, and its abundance has little meaning. The chain joins TRBV11-3 to TRBJ2-5; 13 nucleotides align to TRBD2. The germline CDR1 and CDR2 sequences are SGHNT and YENEEA. The junction had 4 bases not matched to a gene; V was cut back by 5 bases and J by 4 bases. The CDR3 is 15 amino acids. The CDR3 DNA reads as TGTGCCAGCAGCCAGGGACTAGCGGGGAGAGAGACCCAGTACTTC. It is translated as CASSQGLAGRETQYF.

Worth noting for this clonotype: The library was prepared for alpha chains; this beta chain is a stray read, so its frequency means little. V gene TRBV29-1 combines with J gene TRBJ1-2; the D is unclear. Trimming pared 3 bases from V and 7 bases from J, leaving 9 bases between. The CDR3 consists of 11 residues. Germline V gives CDR1 SQVTM, CDR2 ANQGSEA. The CDR3 loop reads CSVDEAGGYTF. CDR3 bases: TGCAGCGTTGATGAAGCTGGTGGCTACACCTTC.

As regards this clonotype: This beta chain came through as a stray read in a library set up for alpha chains, and its size says little. CDR3 DNA sequence: TGCGCCAGCAGCCAAGAAGGGCGAGGTACGCAGTATTTT. Its protein is CASSQEGRGTQYF. The chain joins TRBV4-3 to TRBJ2-3; D remains ambiguous. The CDR3 has 13 amino acids. Germline values: CDR1 LGHNA, CDR2 YSLEER. Trimming took 0 bases from V and 8 from J, leaving 9 bases between them.